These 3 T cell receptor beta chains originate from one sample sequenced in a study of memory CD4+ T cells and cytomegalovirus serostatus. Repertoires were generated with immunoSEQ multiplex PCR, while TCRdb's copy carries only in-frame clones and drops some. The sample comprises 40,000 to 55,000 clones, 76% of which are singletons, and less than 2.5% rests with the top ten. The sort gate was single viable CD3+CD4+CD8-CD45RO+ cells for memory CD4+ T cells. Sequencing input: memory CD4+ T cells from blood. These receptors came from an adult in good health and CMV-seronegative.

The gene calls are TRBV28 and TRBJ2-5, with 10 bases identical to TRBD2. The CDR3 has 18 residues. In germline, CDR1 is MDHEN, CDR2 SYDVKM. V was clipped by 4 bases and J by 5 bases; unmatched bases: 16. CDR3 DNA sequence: TGTGCCAGCAGTTCCCTGAGGTTGAAGCGGGGGGGCGAGGAGACCCAGTACTTC. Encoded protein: CASSSLRLKRGGEETQYF.

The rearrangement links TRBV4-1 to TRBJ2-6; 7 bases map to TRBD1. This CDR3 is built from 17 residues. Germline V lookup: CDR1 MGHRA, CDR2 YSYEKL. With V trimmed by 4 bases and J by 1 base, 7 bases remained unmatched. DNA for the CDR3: TGCGCCAGCAGCCCGTTACAGGGGCAATCTGGGGCCAACGTCCTGACTTTC. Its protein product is CASSPLQGQSGANVLTF.

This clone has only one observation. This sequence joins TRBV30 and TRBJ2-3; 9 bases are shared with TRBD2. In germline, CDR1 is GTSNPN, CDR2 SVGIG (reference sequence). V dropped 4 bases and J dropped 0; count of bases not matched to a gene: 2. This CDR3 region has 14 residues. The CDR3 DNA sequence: TGTGCCTGGACTAGCGGGGTTAGCACAGATACGCAGTATTTT. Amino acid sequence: CAWTSGVSTDTQYF.